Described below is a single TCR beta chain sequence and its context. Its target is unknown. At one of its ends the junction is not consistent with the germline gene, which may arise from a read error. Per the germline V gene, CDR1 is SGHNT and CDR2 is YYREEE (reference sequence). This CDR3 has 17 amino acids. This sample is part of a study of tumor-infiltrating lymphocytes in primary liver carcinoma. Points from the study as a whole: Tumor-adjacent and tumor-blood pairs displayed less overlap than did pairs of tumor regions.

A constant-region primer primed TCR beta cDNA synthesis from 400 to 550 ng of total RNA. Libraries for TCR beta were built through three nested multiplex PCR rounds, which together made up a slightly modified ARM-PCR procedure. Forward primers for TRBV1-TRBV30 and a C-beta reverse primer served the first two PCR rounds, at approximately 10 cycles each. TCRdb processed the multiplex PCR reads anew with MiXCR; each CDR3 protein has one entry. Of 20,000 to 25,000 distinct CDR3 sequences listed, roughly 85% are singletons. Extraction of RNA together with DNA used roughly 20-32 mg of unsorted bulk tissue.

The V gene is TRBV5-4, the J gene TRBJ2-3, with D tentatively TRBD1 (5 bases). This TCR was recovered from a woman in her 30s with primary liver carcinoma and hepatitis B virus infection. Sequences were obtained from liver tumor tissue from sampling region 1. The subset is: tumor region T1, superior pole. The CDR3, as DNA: TGTGCCAACAGCGTGGACGGACACCCTCCACCCACAAATACGCAGTATTTT. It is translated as CANSVDGHPPPTNTQYF. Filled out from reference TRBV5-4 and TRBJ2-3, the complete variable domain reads ETGVTQSPTHLIKTRGQQVTLRCSSQSGHNTVSWYQQALGQGPQFIFQYYREEENGRGNFPPRFSGLQFPNYSSELNVNALELDDSALYLCANSVDGHPPPTNTQYFGPGTRLTVL.